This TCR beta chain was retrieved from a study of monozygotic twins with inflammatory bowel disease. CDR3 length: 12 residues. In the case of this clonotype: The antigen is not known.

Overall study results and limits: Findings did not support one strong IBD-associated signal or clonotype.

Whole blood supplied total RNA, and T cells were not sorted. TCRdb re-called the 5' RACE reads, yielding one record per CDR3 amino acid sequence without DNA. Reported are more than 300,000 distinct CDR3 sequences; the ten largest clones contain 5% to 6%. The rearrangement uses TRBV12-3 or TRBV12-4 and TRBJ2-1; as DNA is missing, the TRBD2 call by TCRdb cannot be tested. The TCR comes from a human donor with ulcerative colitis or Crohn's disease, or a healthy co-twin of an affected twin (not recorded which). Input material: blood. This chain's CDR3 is CASTSLYNEQLF.